These 30 T cell receptor beta chains were sequenced from one sample in a study of blood T cell repertoires in COVID-19. The protocol was immunoSEQ multiplex PCR, while the TCRdb copy is restricted to in-frame clones and leaves out a portion. This table holds 15,000 to 20,000 clones, 86% found once. Sequenced: peripheral blood. These receptors were collected from a man in his 70s with acute or convalescent COVID-19.

This clone was seen a handful of times. V gene TRBV29-1 combines with J gene TRBJ2-2; maybe TRBD2 (7 bases). The CDR3 consists of 14 residues. Germline V gene lookup returns CDR1 SQVTM and CDR2 ANQGSEA. Trimming stripped 7 bases from V and 7 bases from J, with 19 bases between. The CDR3 protein is CSAGGAERNGELFF. The CDR3 coding sequence is TGCAGCGCTGGGGGGGCGGAGAGGAACGGGGAGCTGTTTTTT.

This rearrangement joins TRBV20-1 to TRBJ1-1; possibly TRBD1 for D (5 bases). CDR3 length: 10 residues. V lost 5 bases to trimming and J lost 8 bases, with 9 bases between them. CDR1 and CDR2 from the germline V gene are DFQATT and SNEGSKA (reference sequence). Here the CDR3 reads CSARGAEAFF. Here the CDR3 DNA reads TGCAGTGCTCGAGGGGCGGAAGCTTTCTTT.

The chain recombines TRBV19 with TRBJ2-1, with 9 bases aligning to TRBD2. There are 15 residues in the CDR3. From germline, CDR1 is LNHDA and CDR2 SQIVND (reference sequence). J was trimmed by 5 bases and V by 3 bases; bases with no gene match: 5. DNA for the CDR3: TGTGCCAGTAGTATCATAGCGGGGGAAAACAATGAGCAGTTCTTC. Translating gives CASSIIAGENNEQFF.

This clone was found once. The V gene is TRBV3-1 (or the pseudogene TRBV3-2), the J gene TRBJ1-1; perhaps TRBD1 as D (5 bases). Germline V CDR1 and CDR2: LGHDT, YNNKEL (reference sequence). The V and J ends lost 5 bases and 0 bases respectively, with 13 bases between them. The CDR3 contains 15 residues. CDR3 loop: CASSGRGGVNTEAFF. CDR3 DNA sequence: TGTGCCAGCAGCGGGCGGGGAGGGGTGAACACTGAAGCTTTCTTT.

The table lists this clone with a few counts. This chain joins TRBV19 and TRBJ1-5; 10 nucleotides agree with TRBD1. Germline assignment: CDR1 LNHDA and CDR2 SQIVND (reference sequence). This CDR3 contains 17 residues. V was pared by 3 bases and J by 0 bases, with 5 bases of the junction left unmatched. In nucleotides, the CDR3 is TGTGCCAGTAGTATTATAGACAGGGGGCTTAGCAATCAGCCCCAGCATTTT. This translates into CASSIIDRGLSNQPQHF.

The chain joins TRBV6-5 to TRBJ1-2, with 7 bases aligning to TRBD1. The germline gives CDR1 MNHEY, CDR2 SVGAGI. The J segment lost 4 bases and the V segment lost 6 bases, leaving 5 bases of the junction unmatched. The CDR3 consists of 13 residues. The CDR3 coding sequence is TGTGCCAGCAGAGACAGGGTTCGCTATGGCTACACCTTC. This encodes CASRDRVRYGYTF.

This clone has a single count. The chain uses TRBV5-1 and TRBJ2-7, with D possibly being TRBD1 (6 bases). Germline CDR1 reads SGHRS; CDR2 reads YFSETQ. There are 14 residues in the CDR3. The germline V and J ends were trimmed by 1 base and 2 bases, with 10 bases remaining between them. The CDR3 DNA reads TGCGCCAGCAGCTTGCCAGGGGACCCCTACGAGCAGTACTTC. Translated, it gives CASSLPGDPYEQYF.

This clone was seen a handful of times. This chain uses TRBV9 with TRBJ1-3; the match to TRBD1 covers 8 bases. The germline gives CDR1 SGDLS, CDR2 YYNGEE. The V gene end was trimmed by 2 bases and the J gene end by 4 bases; junction bases not matched to a gene: 2. The CDR3 contains 14 residues. The DNA for the CDR3 is TGTGCCAGCAGCGTGACAGGGGAAGGAAACACCATATATTTT. Its protein product is CASSVTGEGNTIYF.

The rearrangement joins TRBV4-1 to TRBJ2-3, with D maybe TRBD1 (5 bases). V was cut by 0 bases and J by 2 bases, with 15 bases left in between. The CDR3 spans 17 residues. CDR1 and CDR2 from the germline V gene are MGHRA and YSYEKL. The CDR3 nucleotides are TGCGCCAGCAGCCAAGATTGGGGCGGAGCCTTCACAGATACGCAGTATTTT. Its protein is CASSQDWGGAFTDTQYF.

J is TRBJ1-4 and V is TRBV27; a weak D match, TRBD1 (6 bases). Germline CDR1 MNHEY, CDR2 SMNVEV (reference sequence). The CDR3 has 16 amino acids. V was pared by 4 bases and J by 6 bases, with 18 bases between. The CDR3 protein is CASSSHPRGSDEKLFF. CDR3 in DNA: TGTGCCAGCAGTTCGCACCCCAGGGGCTCCGATGAAAAACTGTTTTTT.

This clone has a single count. The chain uses TRBV9 and TRBJ2-1; 8 bases fit TRBD1. CDR3 size: 15 residues. The trim removed 2 bases at V and 2 bases at J, leaving 3 bases unmatched. The germline gives CDR1 SGDLS, CDR2 YYNGEE. CDR3 residues: CASSVWDRTYNEQFF. In nucleotides, the CDR3 is TGTGCCAGCAGCGTGTGGGACAGGACCTACAATGAGCAGTTCTTC.

The V call is TRBV3-1 (or the pseudogene TRBV3-2), the J call TRBJ2-1; 11 bases match TRBD2. CDR3 length equals 19 residues. The germline gives CDR1 LGHDT, CDR2 YNNKEL (reference sequence). With 5 bases clipped from V and 0 bases from J, the junction kept 12 bases outside the gene matches. CDR3 amino acids: CASSESGTSGSSSYNEQFF. The CDR3 bases are TGTGCCAGCAGCGAATCGGGGACTAGCGGCAGTAGCTCCTACAATGAGCAGTTCTTC.

The V call is TRBV6-5, the J call TRBJ1-2; D possibly corresponds to TRBD1 (6 bases). Per germline, CDR1 MNHEY and CDR2 SVGAGI. The V end lost 8 bases, the J end lost 2 bases, and 12 bases lay between the germline ends. The CDR3 spans 13 residues. The CDR3 sequence is CASWTVGNYGYTF. As DNA, the CDR3 is TGTGCCAGCTGGACAGTGGGAAACTATGGCTACACCTTC.

V and J are TRBV9 and TRBJ1-1; D remains ambiguous. Trimming removed 6 bases at V and 8 bases at J, with 26 bases between. Germline V gene lookup returns CDR1 SGDLS and CDR2 YYNGEE. The CDR3 length is 16 residues. The CDR3 DNA reads TGTGCCAGCACCGCGCCGGGATTTAATCTAGTTGTAGAAGCTTTCTTT. The encoded protein is CASTAPGFNLVVEAFF.

This rearrangement joins TRBV5-1 to TRBJ2-1, with a weak D call TRBD2 (5 bases). V was trimmed by 2 bases and J by 8 bases, leaving 17 bases between them. Germline V lookup: CDR1 SGHRS, CDR2 YFSETQ. The CDR3 length is 15 residues. The CDR3 DNA is TGCGCCAGCAGCTTCCCGGGTTCAGAGGGCGATGAGCAGTTCTTC. The encoded protein is CASSFPGSEGDEQFF.

The V call is TRBV10-3, the J call TRBJ2-2; 15 bases agree with TRBD2. Germline V lookup: CDR1 ENHRY, CDR2 SYGVKD. The CDR3 runs 18 residues. Trimming cost V 7 bases and J 0 bases; bases outside gene matches: 6. The CDR3 DNA sequence: TGTGCCATCAACCCGGGACTAGCGGGAGGAACGAACACCGGGGAGCTGTTTTTT. Protein sequence: CAINPGLAGGTNTGELFF.

The gene calls are TRBV4-3 and TRBJ1-4; 10 bases agree with TRBD1. V lost 0 bases to trimming and J lost 8 bases; unmatched junction nucleotides: 9. The V gene's germline CDR1 is LGHNA and CDR2 YSLEER. This CDR3 has 17 amino acids. CDR3 nucleotides: TGCGCCAGCAGCCAAGAGACAGGGGGCGACTATTTGGAAAAACTGTTTTTT. This gives the protein CASSQETGGDYLEKLFF.

The CDR3: CASGGSSNQPQHF. CDR3 coding DNA: TGTGCCAGCGGCGGCAGTAGCAATCAGCCCCAGCATTTT. The chain joins TRBV5-5 to TRBJ1-5; D call uncertain. V was cut by 7 bases and J by 0 bases, with 8 bases left in between. In germline, CDR1 is SGHKS, CDR2 YYEKEE (reference sequence). This CDR3 contains 13 residues.

The chain uses TRBV7-9 and TRBJ2-3, with D uncertain. CDR3 length: 14 residues. Germline assignment: CDR1 SEHNR and CDR2 FQNEAQ (reference sequence). The ends were cut back, 1 base at V and 0 bases at J, with 5 bases in the middle. The CDR3 here is CASSLDGSTDTQYF. The CDR3, as DNA: TGTGCCAGCAGCTTAGACGGGAGCACAGATACGCAGTATTTT.

V is TRBV27 and J is TRBJ2-1; 13 bases are a match to TRBD2. V was clipped by 6 bases and J by 5 bases; unmatched bases: 4. The CDR3 length is 15 residues. Germline CDR1 and CDR2: MNHEY and SMNVEV (reference sequence). Here the CDR3 reads CASRGTSGKNNEQFF. CDR3 sequence (DNA): TGTGCCAGCAGGGGGACTAGCGGGAAGAACAATGAGCAGTTCTTC.

The gene calls are TRBV5-6 and TRBJ2-4; 7 bases map to TRBD2. The CDR3 runs to 17 residues. V was clipped by 0 bases and J by 5 bases; unmatched bases: 11. From germline, CDR1 is SGHDT and CDR2 YYEEEE. The CDR3 protein is CASSLEVGGLAENIQYF. In DNA form, the CDR3 reads TGTGCCAGCAGCTTGGAAGTCGGCGGCCTAGCGGAAAACATTCAGTACTTC.

This chain uses TRBV7-2 with TRBJ1-4; D is uncertain. Germline V gene sequence: CDR1 SGHTA, CDR2 FQGNSA. The CDR3 is 14 amino acids. V lost 1 base and J 7 bases, leaving 10 bases between the germline ends. CDR3 region: CASSLERAGEKLFF. CDR3 nucleotides: TGTGCCAGCAGCTTAGAGCGGGCGGGTGAAAAACTGTTTTTT.

V gene TRBV28 combines with J gene TRBJ2-7; 7 bases match TRBD1. Germline trimming cut 1 base from V and 4 bases from J; bases unmatched to any gene: 10. Germline lookup yields CDR1 MDHEN and CDR2 SYDVKM. This CDR3 has 16 residues. The CDR3 spells CASSLSQPGQPYEQYF. CDR3 coding DNA: TGTGCCAGCAGTTTATCCCAGCCGGGACAGCCTTACGAGCAGTACTTC.

The chain has TRBV7-2 and TRBJ2-1, with 8 bases matching TRBD2. The CDR3 extends over 16 amino acids. J was trimmed by 5 bases and V by 3 bases; bases with no gene match: 9. In germline, CDR1 is SGHTA, CDR2 FQGNSA. CDR3: CASSFSLGLANNEQFF. CDR3 sequence (DNA): TGTGCCAGCAGCTTCTCCCTCGGACTAGCCAACAATGAGCAGTTCTTC.

This chain connects TRBV19 to TRBJ2-2; tentatively, D is TRBD1 (5 bases). The V end lost 1 base, the J end lost 5 bases, and 17 bases lay between the germline ends. CDR1 is LNHDA, CDR2 SQIVND, per germline (reference sequence). This CDR3 contains 17 residues. CDR3 sequence: CASSIGARAGSTGELFF. The CDR3 bases are TGTGCCAGTAGTATAGGGGCTCGGGCAGGGTCGACCGGGGAGCTGTTTTTT.

The CDR3 here is CASSLEGDGLNEQFF. The CDR3 nucleotides read TGCGCCAGCAGCTTGGAGGGAGACGGGTTAAATGAGCAGTTCTTC. The V call is TRBV5-1, the J call TRBJ2-1, with D perhaps TRBD2 (5 bases). CDR3 size: 15 residues. CDR1 SGHRS and CDR2 YFSETQ come from the germline V gene. The germline V and J ends were trimmed by 0 bases and 7 bases, with 14 bases remaining between them.

The CDR3: CASSPEPGPKNIQYF. The DNA for the CDR3 is TGTGCCAGCAGCCCGGAGCCAGGGCCAAAAAACATTCAGTACTTC. This chain joins TRBV28 and TRBJ2-4, with D possibly matching TRBD1 (5 bases). CDR1 is MDHEN, CDR2 SYDVKM, per germline. The CDR3 contains 15 residues. V lost 6 bases to trimming and J lost 4 bases, with 16 bases between them. The full variable domain, completed using reference TRBV28 and TRBJ2-4, is DVKVTQSSRYLVKRTGEKVFLECVQDMDHENMFWYRQDPGLGLRLIYFSYDVKMKEKGDIPEGYSVSREKKERFSLILESASTNQTSMYLCASSPEPGPKNIQYFGAGTRLSVL.

The chain uses TRBV6-4 and TRBJ2-1, with D possibly being TRBD2 (6 bases). The ends were cut back, 0 bases at V and 5 bases at J, with 14 bases in the middle. This CDR3 region has 16 residues. CDR1 and CDR2 from the germline V gene are MRHNA and SNTAGT. The CDR3 sequence is CASSDSARAGNNEQFF. CDR3 in DNA: TGTGCCAGCAGTGACTCGGCCAGGGCGGGAAACAATGAGCAGTTCTTC.

This rearrangement joins TRBV20-1 to TRBJ2-1; a weak D match, TRBD1 (6 bases). CDR1 and CDR2 from the germline V gene are DFQATT and SNEGSKA (reference sequence). V lost 6 bases and J lost 5, with 8 bases in between. CDR3 length equals 11 residues. The CDR3 region is CSADRNNEQFF. CDR3 DNA: TGCAGTGCGGACAGAAACAATGAGCAGTTCTTC.

This clone was counted a few times. An end of the junction does not agree with germline; a read error may underlie this. The V call is TRBV5-1, the J call TRBJ2-1; perhaps TRBD2 as D (6 bases). The germline CDR1 and CDR2 sequences are SGHRS and YFSETQ. The CDR3 has 14 amino acids. As DNA, the CDR3 is TGCGCCAGCAGCTTTCAGGGAGGTTACAGTGAGCAGTTCTTC. Its translation is CASSFQGGYSEQFF.